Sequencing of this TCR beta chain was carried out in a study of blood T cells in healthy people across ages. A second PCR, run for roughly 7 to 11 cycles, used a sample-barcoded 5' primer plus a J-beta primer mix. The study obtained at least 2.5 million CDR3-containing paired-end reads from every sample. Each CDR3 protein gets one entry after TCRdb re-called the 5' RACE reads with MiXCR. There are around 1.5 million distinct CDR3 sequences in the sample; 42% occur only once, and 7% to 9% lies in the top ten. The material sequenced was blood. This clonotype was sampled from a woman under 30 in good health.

The CDR3 is CASSPGTGPSEQYF. The DNA for the CDR3 is TGTGCCAGCAGTCCCGGGACAGGGCCATCCGAGCAGTACTTC. V usage is TRBV27 and J usage is TRBJ2-7, with 9 bases identical to TRBD1. J gave up 6 bases and V 5 bases, and 8 bases lay outside the gene matches. CDR1 is MNHEY, CDR2 SMNVEV, per germline (reference sequence). The CDR3 extends over 14 amino acids.